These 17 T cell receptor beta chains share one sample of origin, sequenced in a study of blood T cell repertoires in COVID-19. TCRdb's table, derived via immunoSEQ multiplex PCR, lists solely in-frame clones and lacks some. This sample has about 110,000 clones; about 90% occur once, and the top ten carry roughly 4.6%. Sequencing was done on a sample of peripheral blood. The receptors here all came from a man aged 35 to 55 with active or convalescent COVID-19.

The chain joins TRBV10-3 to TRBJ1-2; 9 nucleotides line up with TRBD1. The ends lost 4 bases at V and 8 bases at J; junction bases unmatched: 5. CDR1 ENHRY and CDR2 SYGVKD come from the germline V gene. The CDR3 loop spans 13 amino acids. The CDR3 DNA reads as TGTGCCATCAGTGGGACAGGGGATCCGGGCTACACCTTC. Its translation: CAISGTGDPGYTF.

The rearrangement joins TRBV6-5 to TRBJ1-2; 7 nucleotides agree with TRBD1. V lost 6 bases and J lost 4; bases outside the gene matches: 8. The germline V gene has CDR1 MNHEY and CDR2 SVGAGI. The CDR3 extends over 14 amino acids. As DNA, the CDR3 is TGTGCCAGCAGGACTACAGGGGTGGGCTATGGCTACACCTTC. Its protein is CASRTTGVGYGYTF.

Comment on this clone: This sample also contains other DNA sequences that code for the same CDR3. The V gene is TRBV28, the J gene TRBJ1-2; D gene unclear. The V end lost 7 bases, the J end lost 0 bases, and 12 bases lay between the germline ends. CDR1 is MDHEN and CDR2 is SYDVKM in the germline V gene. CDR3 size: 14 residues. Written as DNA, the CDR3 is TGTGCCAGCACCCTAGAGCAAGCTAACTATGGCTACACCTTC. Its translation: CASTLEQANYGYTF.

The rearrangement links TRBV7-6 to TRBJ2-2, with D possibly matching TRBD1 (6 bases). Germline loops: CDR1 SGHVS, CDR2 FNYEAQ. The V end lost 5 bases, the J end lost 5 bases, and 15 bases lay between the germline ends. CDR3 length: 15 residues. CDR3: CASSPTGQITGELFF. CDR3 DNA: TGTGCCAGCAGCCCCACGGGACAAATAACCGGGGAGCTGTTTTTT.

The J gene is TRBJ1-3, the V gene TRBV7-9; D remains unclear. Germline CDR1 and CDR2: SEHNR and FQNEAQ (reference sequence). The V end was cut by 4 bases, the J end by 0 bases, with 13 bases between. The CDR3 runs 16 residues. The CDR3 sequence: CASSYLGRSSGNTIYF. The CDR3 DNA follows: TGTGCCAGCAGCTACCTCGGAAGGAGCTCTGGAAACACCATATATTTT.

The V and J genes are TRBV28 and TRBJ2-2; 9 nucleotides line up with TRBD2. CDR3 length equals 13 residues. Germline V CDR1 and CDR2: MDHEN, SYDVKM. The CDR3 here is CGGRAGNTGELFF. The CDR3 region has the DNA TGTGGCGGGAGGGCCGGGAACACCGGGGAGCTGTTTTTT. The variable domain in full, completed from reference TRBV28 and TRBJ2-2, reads DVKVTQSSRYLVKRTGEKVFLECVQDMDHENMFWYRQDPGLGLRLIYFSYDVKMKEKGDIPEGYSVSREKKERFSLILESASTNQTSMYLCGGRAGNTGELFFGEGSRLTVL.

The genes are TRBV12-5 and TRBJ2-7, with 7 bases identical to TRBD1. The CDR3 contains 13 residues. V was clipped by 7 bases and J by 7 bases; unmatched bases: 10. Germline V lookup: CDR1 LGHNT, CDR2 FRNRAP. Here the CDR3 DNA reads TGTGCTAGTGCCTCCTCCGGGACAGCGGAGCAGTACTTC. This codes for CASASSGTAEQYF.

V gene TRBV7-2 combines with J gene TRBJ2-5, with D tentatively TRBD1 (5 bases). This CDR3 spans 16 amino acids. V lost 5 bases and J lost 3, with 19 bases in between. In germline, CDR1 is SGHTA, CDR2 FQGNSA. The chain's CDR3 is CASSPKGPVGEETQYF. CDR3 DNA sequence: TGTGCCAGCAGCCCGAAGGGGCCAGTTGGGGAAGAGACCCAGTACTTC. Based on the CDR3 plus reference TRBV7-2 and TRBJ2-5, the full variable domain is GAGVSQSPSNKVTEKGKDVELRCDPISGHTALYWYRQSLGQGLEFLIYFQGNSAPDKSGLPSDRFSAERTGGSVSTLTIQRTQQEDSAVYLCASSPKGPVGEETQYFGPGTRLLVL.

CDR3 in amino acids: CASSWGRGTDTQYF. In DNA, the CDR3 is TGTGCCAGCAGTTGGGGCAGGGGCACAGATACGCAGTATTTT. The genes are TRBV28 and TRBJ2-3; maybe TRBD1 (5 bases). The CDR3 is 14 amino acids. Germline CDR1 and CDR2: MDHEN and SYDVKM. V gave up 4 bases and J gave up 1 base, with 9 bases separating them.

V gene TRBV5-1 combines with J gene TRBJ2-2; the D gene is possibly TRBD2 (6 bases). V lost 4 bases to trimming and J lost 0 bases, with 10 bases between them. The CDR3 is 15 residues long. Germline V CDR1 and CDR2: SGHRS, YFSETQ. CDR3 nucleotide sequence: TGCGCCAGCAGCGGGGGGACGGCGAACACCGGGGAGCTGTTTTTT. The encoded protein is CASSGGTANTGELFF.

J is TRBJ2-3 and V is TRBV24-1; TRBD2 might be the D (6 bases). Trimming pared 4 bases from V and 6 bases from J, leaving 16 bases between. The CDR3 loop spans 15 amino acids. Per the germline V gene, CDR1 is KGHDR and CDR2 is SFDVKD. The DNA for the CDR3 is TGTGCCACCAGTGAGGTGACTAGTGATCCGGATACGCAGTATTTT. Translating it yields CATSEVTSDPDTQYF.

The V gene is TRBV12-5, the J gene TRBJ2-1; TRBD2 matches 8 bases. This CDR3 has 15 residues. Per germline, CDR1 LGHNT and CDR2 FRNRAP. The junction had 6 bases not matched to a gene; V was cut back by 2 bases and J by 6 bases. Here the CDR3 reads CASGLFLAGVNEQFF. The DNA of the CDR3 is TGTGCTAGTGGTTTGTTCCTAGCGGGCGTCAATGAGCAGTTCTTC.

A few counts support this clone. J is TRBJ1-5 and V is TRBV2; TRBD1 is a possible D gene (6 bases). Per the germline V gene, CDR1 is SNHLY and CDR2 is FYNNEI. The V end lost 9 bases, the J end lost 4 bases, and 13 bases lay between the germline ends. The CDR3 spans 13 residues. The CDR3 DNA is TGTGCCAGTGGGGGCGTGGGGAATCAGCCCCAGCATTTT. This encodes CASGGVGNQPQHF. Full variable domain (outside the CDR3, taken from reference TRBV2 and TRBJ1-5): EPEVTQTPSHQVTQMGQEVILRCVPISNHLYFYWYRQILGQKVEFLVSFYNNEISEKSEIFDDQFSVERPDGSNFTLKIRSTKLEDSAMYFCASGGVGNQPQHFGDGTRLSIL.

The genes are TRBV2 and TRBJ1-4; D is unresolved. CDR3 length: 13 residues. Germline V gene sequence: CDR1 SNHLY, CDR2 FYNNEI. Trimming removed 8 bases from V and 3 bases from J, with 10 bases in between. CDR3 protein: CASQMEANEKLFF. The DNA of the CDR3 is TGTGCCAGCCAAATGGAGGCTAATGAAAAACTGTTTTTT. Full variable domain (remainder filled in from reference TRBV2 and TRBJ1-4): EPEVTQTPSHQVTQMGQEVILRCVPISNHLYFYWYRQILGQKVEFLVSFYNNEISEKSEIFDDQFSVERPDGSNFTLKIRSTKLEDSAMYFCASQMEANEKLFFGSGTQLSVL.

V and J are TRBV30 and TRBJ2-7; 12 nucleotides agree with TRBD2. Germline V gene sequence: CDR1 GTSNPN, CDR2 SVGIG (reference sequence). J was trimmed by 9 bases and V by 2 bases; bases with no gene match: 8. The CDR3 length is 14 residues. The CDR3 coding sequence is TGTGCCTGGAGTAAGCTAGCGGGAGGGATGAGGCAGTACTTC. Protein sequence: CAWSKLAGGMRQYF.

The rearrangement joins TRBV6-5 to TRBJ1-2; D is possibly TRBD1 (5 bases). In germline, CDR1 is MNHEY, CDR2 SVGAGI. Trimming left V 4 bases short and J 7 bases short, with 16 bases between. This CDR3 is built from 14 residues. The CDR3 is CASSWGLERSGYTF. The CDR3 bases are TGTGCCAGCAGTTGGGGCTTAGAAAGGAGTGGCTACACCTTC.

CDR3 bases: TGTGCCAGCAGCTCACTTTCTGGGGCCAACGTCCTGACTTTC. Translating it yields CASSSLSGANVLTF. This chain connects TRBV7-8 to TRBJ2-6, with D hard to call. The CDR3 has 14 residues. Deletions cut 4 bases from V and 1 base from J, with 5 bases between. Germline V gene lookup returns CDR1 SGHVS and CDR2 FQNEAQ.